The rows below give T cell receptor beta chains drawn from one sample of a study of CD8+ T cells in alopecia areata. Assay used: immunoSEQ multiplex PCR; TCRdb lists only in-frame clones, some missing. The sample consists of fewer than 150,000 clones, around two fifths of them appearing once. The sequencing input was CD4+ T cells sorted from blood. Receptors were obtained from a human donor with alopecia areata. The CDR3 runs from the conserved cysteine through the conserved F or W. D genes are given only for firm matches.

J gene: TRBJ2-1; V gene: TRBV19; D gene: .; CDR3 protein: CASSIVRSEQFF
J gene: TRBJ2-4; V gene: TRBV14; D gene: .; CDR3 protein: CASSQGPAVAKNIQYF
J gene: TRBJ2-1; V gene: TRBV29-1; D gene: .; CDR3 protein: CSAGTDEQFF
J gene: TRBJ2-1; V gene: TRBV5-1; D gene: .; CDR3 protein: CASSLEGNEQFF
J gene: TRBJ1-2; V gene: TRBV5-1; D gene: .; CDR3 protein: CASTSLSGADSYGYTF
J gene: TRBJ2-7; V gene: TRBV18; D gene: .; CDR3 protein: CASSPGQTSYEQYF
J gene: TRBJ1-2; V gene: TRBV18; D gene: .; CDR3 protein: CASSESSYGYTF
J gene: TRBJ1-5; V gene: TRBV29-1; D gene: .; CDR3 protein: CSVLTGGYNQPQHF
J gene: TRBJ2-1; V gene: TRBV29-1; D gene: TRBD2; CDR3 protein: CSVLADGDNEQFF
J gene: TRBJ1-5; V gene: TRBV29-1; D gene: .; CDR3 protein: CSVVQDTSNQPQHF
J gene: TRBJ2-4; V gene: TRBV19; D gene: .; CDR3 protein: CASSIRFGTVGTKNIQYF
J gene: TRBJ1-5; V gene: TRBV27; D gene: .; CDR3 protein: CASGMTPYSNQPQHF
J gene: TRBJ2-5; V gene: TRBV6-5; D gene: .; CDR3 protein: CASRGRQETQYF
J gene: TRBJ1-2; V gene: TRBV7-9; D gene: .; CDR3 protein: CASSLALGGKDGYTF
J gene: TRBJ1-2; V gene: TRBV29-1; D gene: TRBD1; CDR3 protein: CSVGQAGFYGYTF
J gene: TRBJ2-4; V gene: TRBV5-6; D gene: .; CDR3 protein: CASSFWASGGIQYF
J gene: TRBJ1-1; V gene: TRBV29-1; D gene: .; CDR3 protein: CSVAGRARTEAFF
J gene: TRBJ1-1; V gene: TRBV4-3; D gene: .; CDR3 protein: CASSLSPGGGTEAFF
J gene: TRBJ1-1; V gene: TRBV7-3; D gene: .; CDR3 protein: CASTVGGGNTEAFF
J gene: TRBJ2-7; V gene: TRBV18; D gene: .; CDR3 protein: CASSPRPTEYYEQYF
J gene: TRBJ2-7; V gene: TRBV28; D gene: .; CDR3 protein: CASSLLGGALYEQYF
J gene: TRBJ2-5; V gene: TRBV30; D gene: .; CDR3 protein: CAWMLAAHETQYF
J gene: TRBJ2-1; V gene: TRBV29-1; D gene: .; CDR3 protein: CSVEAAPGPSTYNEQFF
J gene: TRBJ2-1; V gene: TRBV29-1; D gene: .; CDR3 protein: CSVVFLNEQFF
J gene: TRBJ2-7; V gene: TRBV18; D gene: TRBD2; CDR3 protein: CASSPERGYSYEQYF